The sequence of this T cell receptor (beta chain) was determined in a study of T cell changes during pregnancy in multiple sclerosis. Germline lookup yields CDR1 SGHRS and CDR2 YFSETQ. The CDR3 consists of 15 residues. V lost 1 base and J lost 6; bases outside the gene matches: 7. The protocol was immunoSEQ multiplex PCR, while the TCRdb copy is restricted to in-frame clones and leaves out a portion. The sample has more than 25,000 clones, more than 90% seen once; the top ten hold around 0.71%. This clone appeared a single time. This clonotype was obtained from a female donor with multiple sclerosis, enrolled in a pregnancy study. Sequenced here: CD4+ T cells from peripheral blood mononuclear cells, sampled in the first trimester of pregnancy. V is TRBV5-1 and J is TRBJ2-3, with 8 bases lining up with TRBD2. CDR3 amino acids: CASSLLGASGDTQYF. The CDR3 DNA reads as TGCGCCAGCAGCTTGTTAGGCGCTAGCGGGGATACGCAGTATTTT.